The next 26 T cell receptor beta chains were all read from a single sample in a study of cytomegalovirus exposure and HLA in healthy donors. The PCR was carried out with 60 Vbeta primers and 13 Jbeta primers. Sequenced by immunoSEQ multiplex PCR; TCRdb stores in-frame clones only, minus some. Seen here are under 200,000 clones, 65% to 90% observed once, and the top ten hold roughly 2%. Sequenced sample: PBMCs. These receptors all come from a woman between 18 and 30 years old in good health and CMV-seronegative.

This chain uses TRBV5-1 with TRBJ1-5; the match to TRBD1 covers 9 bases. CDR3 length: 14 amino acids. Germline values: CDR1 SGHRS, CDR2 YFSETQ. J gave up 7 bases and V 4 bases, and 6 bases lay outside the gene matches. The CDR3 is CASSPGQGGQPQHF. In DNA, the CDR3 is TGCGCCAGCAGCCCGGGACAGGGCGGCCAGCCCCAGCATTTT.

The rearrangement links TRBV30 to TRBJ2-1; D is unclear. The CDR3 runs 13 residues. Trimming removed 3 bases at V and 8 bases at J, with 14 bases between. CDR1 is GTSNPN and CDR2 is SVGIG in the germline V gene (reference sequence). The CDR3 DNA sequence: TGTGCCTGGAGCCCTCTTCGTGCGTATGAGCAGTTCTTC. It translates to CAWSPLRAYEQFF.

This chain connects TRBV18 to TRBJ1-1; tentatively, D is TRBD1 (5 bases). This CDR3 has 17 amino acids. Germline CDR1 reads KGHSH; CDR2 reads LQKENI. V was pared by 2 bases and J by 3 bases, with 19 bases between. The CDR3 DNA follows: TGTGCCAGCTCACCAGGTCTTTTTCCAGGGATGGACACTGAAGCTTTCTTT. Translation: CASSPGLFPGMDTEAFF.

This clone showed up just a few times. The rearrangement joins TRBV6-1 to TRBJ2-7, with 7 bases fitting TRBD2. This CDR3 spans 13 amino acids. The germline V gene encodes CDR1 MNHNS and CDR2 SASEGT. V trimming: 4 bases; J trimming: 5 bases; junction bases outside the gene matches: 5. The CDR3, as DNA: TGTGCCAGCAGTGTAGCGGGCACCAACGAGCAGTACTTC. Its translation: CASSVAGTNEQYF.

The V call is TRBV28, the J call TRBJ2-3, with D perhaps TRBD2 (6 bases). CDR1 is MDHEN and CDR2 is SYDVKM in the germline V gene. CDR3 length: 15 amino acids. The V end lost 1 base, the J end lost 1 base, and 9 bases lay between the germline ends. The CDR3 bases are TGTGCCAGCAGTTTATTAGCGGTAGGCACAGATACGCAGTATTTT. Translated: CASSLLAVGTDTQYF.

The genes are TRBV19 and TRBJ1-4, with D perhaps TRBD1 (5 bases). The V end lost 1 base, the J end lost 8 bases, and 17 bases lay between the germline ends. Germline V gene data show CDR1 as LNHDA and CDR2 as SQIVND (reference sequence). The CDR3 has 16 residues. Here the CDR3 reads CASSIGRQIPSEKLFF. In DNA, the CDR3 is TGTGCCAGTAGTATAGGAAGACAGATCCCAAGCGAAAAACTGTTTTTT.

This clone was observed once. The chain has TRBV30 and TRBJ2-7; tentative D call: TRBD2 (6 bases). From germline, CDR1 is GTSNPN and CDR2 SVGIG (reference sequence). The CDR3 is 15 amino acids. V was pared by 1 base and J by 2 bases, with 15 bases between. CDR3 bases: TGTGCCTGGAGTGGAAGGGGCGGGGTCACCTACGAGCAGTACTTC. Translating it yields CAWSGRGGVTYEQYF.

The J gene is TRBJ1-1, the V gene TRBV2; maybe TRBD1 (5 bases). There are 15 residues in the CDR3. Germline V gene lookup returns CDR1 SNHLY and CDR2 FYNNEI. V was trimmed by 8 bases and J by 1 base, leaving 17 bases between them. The CDR3 here is CASVLWEGSNTEAFF. The CDR3 DNA is TGTGCCAGCGTCCTTTGGGAGGGGTCGAACACTGAAGCTTTCTTT. The complete variable domain, with remaining parts taken from reference TRBV2 and TRBJ1-1, reads EPEVTQTPSHQVTQMGQEVILRCVPISNHLYFYWYRQILGQKVEFLVSFYNNEISEKSEIFDDQFSVERPDGSNFTLKIRSTKLEDSAMYFCASVLWEGSNTEAFFGQGTRLTVV.

The rearrangement joins TRBV6-4 to TRBJ2-1, with D possibly TRBD1 on 6 matching bases. Trimming left V 3 bases short and J 6 bases short, with 15 bases between. CDR3 size: 15 residues. Per the germline V gene, CDR1 is MRHNA and CDR2 is SNTAGT. The CDR3 sequence is CASSEVSGAGNEQFF. The CDR3 DNA is TGTGCCAGCAGTGAGGTCTCAGGGGCCGGCAATGAGCAGTTCTTC.

The CDR3 spells CASSTTGESGNTIYF. The CDR3 nucleotides are TGTGCCAGTAGTACAACAGGGGAGTCTGGAAACACCATATATTTT. The J gene is TRBJ1-3, the V gene TRBV19; 7 bases align to TRBD1. CDR1 LNHDA and CDR2 SQIVND come from the germline V gene (reference sequence). There are 15 residues in the CDR3. V trimming: 4 bases; J trimming: 1 base; junction bases outside the gene matches: 4.

The chain carries TRBV6-1 and TRBJ2-1; 7 bases line up with TRBD1. J was trimmed by 6 bases and V by 4 bases; bases with no gene match: 12. Germline CDR1 is MNHNS and CDR2 is SASEGT. The CDR3 loop spans 16 amino acids. This CDR3 is CASSGGRQGKGNEQFF. The CDR3 region has the DNA TGTGCCAGCAGTGGAGGAAGACAGGGAAAGGGCAATGAGCAGTTCTTC.

The chain recombines TRBV25-1 with TRBJ1-2; 7 nucleotides line up with TRBD1. The V segment lost 9 bases and the J segment 2 bases; nucleotides outside the gene matches: 9. The CDR3 spans 14 residues. Germline lookup yields CDR1 MGHDK and CDR2 SYGVNS. In DNA form, the CDR3 reads TGTGCCAGTGAAGGAGGGGGCGCCAACTATGGCTACACCTTC. It is translated as CASEGGGANYGYTF.

This CDR3 reads CASSQEPRGGGGYTF. DNA of the CDR3: TGCGCCAGCAGCCAAGAACCGCGGGGGGGCGGGGGCTACACCTTC. The chain is built from TRBV4-1 and TRBJ1-2; possible D gene TRBD1, 6 bases. Germline V lookup: CDR1 MGHRA, CDR2 YSYEKL. CDR3 size: 15 residues. The ends were cut back, 0 bases at V and 8 bases at J, with 16 bases in the middle.

This clone was observed once. The chain couples TRBV18 to TRBJ1-1; no clear D gene. Germline V lookup: CDR1 KGHSH, CDR2 LQKENI. V shed 0 bases and J shed 5 bases, with 10 bases lying between them. This CDR3 comprises 14 residues. The CDR3 is CASSPPHGETEAFF. CDR3 in DNA: TGTGCCAGCTCACCACCGCACGGGGAGACTGAAGCTTTCTTT.

This chain links TRBV7-2 with TRBJ2-7; TRBD2 matches at 12 bases. This CDR3 is built from 15 residues. V trimming: 3 bases; J trimming: 1 base; junction bases outside the gene matches: 1. Looked up from germline, CDR1 is SGHTA and CDR2 is FQGNSA. This chain's CDR3 is CASSLTSGGSYEQYF. In nucleotides, the CDR3 is TGTGCCAGCAGCTTGACTAGCGGGGGTTCCTACGAGCAGTACTTC.

V is TRBV7-9 and J is TRBJ1-2; 8 positions match TRBD1. CDR1 SEHNR and CDR2 FQNEAQ come from the germline V gene (reference sequence). This CDR3 is 13 amino acids long. V was pared by 4 bases and J by 4 bases, with 2 bases of the junction left unmatched. CDR3 DNA sequence: TGTGCCAGCAGCTCAGGGGGCTTCTATGGCTACACCTTC. Amino acid sequence: CASSSGGFYGYTF.

The chain joins TRBV19 to TRBJ2-7; D perhaps matches TRBD2 (5 bases). The CDR3 runs to 13 residues. The V end lost 6 bases, the J end lost 2 bases, and 11 bases lay between the germline ends. Germline V lookup: CDR1 LNHDA, CDR2 SQIVND (reference sequence). This CDR3 reads CASSGLLTYEQYF. CDR3 in DNA: TGTGCCAGTAGCGGACTGCTGACCTACGAGCAGTACTTC.

The chain couples TRBV11-2 to TRBJ2-2, with 8 bases aligning to TRBD2. The CDR3 consists of 19 residues. Germline V CDR1 and CDR2: SGHAT, FQNNGV. Trimming at V came to 5 bases and at J to 2 bases, leaving 16 bases not matched to a gene. The CDR3 nucleotides read TGTGCCAGCAGCCCTCGTACAGCCGCGGGAGGAGCTAACACCGGGGAGCTGTTTTTT. Residues: CASSPRTAAGGANTGELFF.

The rearrangement links TRBV7-9 to TRBJ2-1, with 9 bases lining up with TRBD1. The CDR3 is 16 amino acids. Germline CDR1 and CDR2: SEHNR and FQNEAQ (reference sequence). J gave up 4 bases and V 4 bases, and 8 bases lay outside the gene matches. CDR3 residues: CASSSPQGAAYNEQFF. CDR3 bases: TGTGCCAGCAGCTCCCCACAGGGGGCAGCGTACAATGAGCAGTTCTTC. The full variable domain, with the rest looked up from reference TRBV7-9 and TRBJ2-1, is DTGVSQNPRHKITKRGQNVTFRCDPISEHNRLYWYRQTLGQGPEFLTYFQNEAQLEKSRLLSDRFSAERPKGSFSTLEIQRTEQGDSAMYLCASSSPQGAAYNEQFFGPGTRLTVL.

Only a few counts were recorded for this clone. Other DNA sequences in the same sample also yield this CDR3. The rearrangement links TRBV10-3 to TRBJ2-7; D is ambiguous. V gave up 4 bases and J gave up 4 bases, with 5 bases separating them. The CDR3 loop spans 11 amino acids. Germline V gives CDR1 ENHRY, CDR2 SYGVKD. CDR3 in DNA: TGTGCCATCAGTGGGAGTTACGAGCAGTACTTC. This gives the protein CAISGSYEQYF.

The J gene is TRBJ2-1, the V gene TRBV29-1; the match to TRBD2 covers 12 bases. The V and J ends lost 7 bases and 0 bases, in that order; junction bases with no gene match: 16. CDR1 and CDR2 from the germline V gene are SQVTM and ANQGSEA. The CDR3 runs to 19 residues. CDR3 protein: CSARSRLAGGGSSYNEQFF. The DNA for the CDR3 is TGCAGCGCCCGCTCCCGGCTAGCGGGAGGGGGTAGCTCCTACAATGAGCAGTTCTTC.

This chain links TRBV30 with TRBJ1-2; D might be TRBD1 (6 bases). The CDR3 has 15 residues. The germline gives CDR1 GTSNPN, CDR2 SVGIG (reference sequence). Trimming took off 0 bases at V and 8 bases at J, with 19 bases between the two ends. In DNA form, the CDR3 reads TGTGCCTGGAGTGTATTGAACCCAGGGGTCCGGGGCTACACCTTC. Protein product: CAWSVLNPGVRGYTF.

The rearrangement links TRBV7-3 to TRBJ1-2; 7 bases are a match to TRBD1. Per germline, CDR1 SGHTA and CDR2 FQGTGA. CDR3 size: 12 residues. Losses at the gene ends were 9 bases for V and 8 bases for J; bases not matched to a gene: 9. CDR3 sequence reads: CARIPGQKGYTF. The DNA for the CDR3 is TGTGCCAGAATTCCGGGACAGAAAGGCTACACCTTC.

The V call is TRBV19, the J call TRBJ1-1; tentatively, D is TRBD1 (5 bases). The V gene lost 0 bases and the J gene lost 6 bases, with 11 bases spanning the gap. Germline CDR1 reads LNHDA; CDR2 reads SQIVND (reference sequence). The CDR3 consists of 14 residues. CDR3 bases: TGTGCCAGTAGTATAGAAAACAGGAGGGCTGAAGCTTTCTTT. This gives the protein CASSIENRRAEAFF.

The chain is built from TRBV7-2 and TRBJ2-5; 11 bases map to TRBD2. J gave up 5 bases and V 2 bases, and 7 bases lay outside the gene matches. Germline values: CDR1 SGHTA, CDR2 FQGNSA. This CDR3 spans 16 amino acids. The CDR3 region has the DNA TGTGCCAGCAGCTTACGCCTACTAGCGGGAGTGGAGACCCAGTACTTC. Protein: CASSLRLLAGVETQYF.

The rearrangement joins TRBV7-2 to TRBJ2-2; TRBD2 might be the D (6 bases). The V end was cut by 1 base, the J end by 4 bases, with 7 bases between. The CDR3 sequence is 14 residues long. Germline values: CDR1 SGHTA, CDR2 FQGNSA. CDR3 coding DNA: TGTGCCAGCAGCTTAGTGCGGGGCACCGGGGAGCTGTTTTTT. As protein: CASSLVRGTGELFF.